These 20 T cell receptor beta chains were all obtained from the same sample, sequenced in a study of cytomegalovirus exposure and HLA in healthy donors (dated by TCRdb to about 2017). Library creation used the immunoSEQ multiplex PCR assay. For the multiplex PCR, a mixture combining 60 forward primers for TCR Vbeta segments and 13 reverse primers for TCR Jbeta segments was used. Drawn from immuneACCESS, this table holds only the in-frame rearrangements with V and J called that TCRdb kept. Clones are partly lost; checked studies trace under half to an unresolved V gene and leave the rest unexplained. This sample lists about 140,000 clones; 80% were detected once. In total, the top ten clones hold 2.2% of the sample. Sequencing used PBMCs. The receptor source for this set is a man aged 30 to 45 in good health and CMV-seronegative.

The chain employs TRBV4-1 and TRBJ2-3; D gene ambiguous. The germline V gene encodes CDR1 MGHRA and CDR2 YSYEKL. This CDR3 spans 14 amino acids. The V gene lost 0 bases and the J gene lost 3 bases, with 7 bases spanning the gap. The CDR3 sequence: CASSQEGKTDTQYF. CDR3 bases: TGCGCCAGCAGCCAAGAGGGCAAGACAGATACGCAGTATTTT.

The V and J genes are TRBV25-1 and TRBJ2-3; 7 bases are a match to TRBD2. From germline, CDR1 is MGHDK and CDR2 SYGVNS. This CDR3 region has 13 residues. Trimming at V came to 8 bases and at J to 2 bases, leaving 4 bases not matched to a gene. The CDR3 coding sequence is TGTGCCAGCGGGGGGGATTTCACAGATACGCAGTATTTT. Amino acids: CASGGDFTDTQYF.

The rearrangement links TRBV5-1 to TRBJ2-2, with TRBD2 identical over 9 bases. Unmatched junction bases numbered 4, after V lost 0 bases and J lost 4 bases. This CDR3 comprises 16 residues. Germline-derived CDR1 and CDR2 are SGHRS and YFSETQ. The CDR3, as DNA: TGCGCCAGCAGCTTGGATCCAGCGGGAGGCACCGGGGAGCTGTTTTTT. Amino acids: CASSLDPAGGTGELFF.

The CDR3, as DNA: TGTGCCAGTAGTAACGATCCGACAAGTACCGAGCAGTACTTC. As protein: CASSNDPTSTEQYF. The chain links TRBV19 to TRBJ2-7; no clear D. V was shortened by 4 bases and J by 6 bases, with 16 bases between the two germline ends. Germline-derived CDR1 and CDR2 are LNHDA and SQIVND (reference sequence). The CDR3 totals 14 residues.

This rearrangement joins TRBV28 to TRBJ2-7, with D possibly TRBD2 on 5 matching bases. The germline V and J ends were trimmed by 8 bases and 2 bases, with 10 bases remaining between them. The V gene's germline CDR1 is MDHEN and CDR2 SYDVKM. The CDR3 is made up of 12 amino acids. The CDR3 sequence: CASGGNAYEQYF. CDR3 nucleotides: TGTGCCAGCGGAGGAAACGCCTACGAGCAGTACTTC.

This rearrangement joins TRBV11-2 to TRBJ2-2, with 10 bases identical to TRBD1. The CDR3 covers 13 residues. Germline V lookup: CDR1 SGHAT, CDR2 FQNNGV. The V and J ends lost 9 bases and 5 bases, in that order; junction bases with no gene match: 3. The CDR3 DNA reads as TGTGCCAGTAGGACAGGGGGTACCGGGGAGCTGTTTTTT. Translation gives CASRTGGTGELFF.

This clone was recorded once. This rearrangement joins TRBV7-6 to TRBJ1-2; 10 nucleotides agree with TRBD1. The trim removed 5 bases at V and 8 bases at J, leaving 8 bases unmatched. In germline, CDR1 is SGHVS, CDR2 FNYEAQ. This CDR3 has 14 residues. The CDR3 sequence: CASSGDRGREGYTF. As DNA, the CDR3 is TGTGCCAGCAGCGGAGACAGGGGGCGCGAAGGCTACACCTTC.

The gene calls are TRBV2 and TRBJ2-7, with 11 bases lining up with TRBD2. V lost 6 bases and J lost 2; bases outside the gene matches: 12. This CDR3 region has 17 residues. Per germline, CDR1 SNHLY and CDR2 FYNNEI. CDR3 amino acids: CASSGSELAGVTYEQYF. CDR3 nucleotides: TGTGCCAGCAGCGGGTCAGAACTAGCGGGAGTTACCTACGAGCAGTACTTC. The full variable domain, with the rest looked up from reference TRBV2 and TRBJ2-7, is EPEVTQTPSHQVTQMGQEVILRCVPISNHLYFYWYRQILGQKVEFLVSFYNNEISEKSEIFDDQFSVERPDGSNFTLKIRSTKLEDSAMYFCASSGSELAGVTYEQYFGPGTRLTVT.

This clone was counted once. The V and J genes are TRBV28 and TRBJ2-7; D is unclear. In germline, CDR1 is MDHEN, CDR2 SYDVKM. The CDR3 has 14 residues. Trimming cost V 5 bases and J 3 bases, with 14 bases left between them. The CDR3 loop reads CASSPTGGGYEQYF. The CDR3 coding sequence is TGTGCCAGCAGTCCTACCGGCGGCGGCTACGAGCAGTACTTC.

This clone appeared a few times. The chain is built from TRBV2 and TRBJ1-5; tentatively, D is TRBD1 (6 bases). V gave up 5 bases and J gave up 5 bases, with 16 bases separating them. The CDR3 totals 15 residues. From germline, CDR1 is SNHLY and CDR2 FYNNEI. The CDR3 nucleotides read TGTGCCAGCAGTTCCACACAGGGATCTGATCAGCCCCAGCATTTT. Translated: CASSSTQGSDQPQHF.

J is TRBJ2-2 and V is TRBV5-4; D uncertain. V lost 4 bases and J lost 3, with 16 bases in between. Germline CDR1 SGHNT, CDR2 YYREEE (reference sequence). The CDR3 loop spans 16 amino acids. The CDR3 DNA reads TGTGCCAGCAGCGCGGTGGGTAGCTACCACACCGGGGAGCTGTTTTTT. It specifies CASSAVGSYHTGELFF.

This clone occurred once. The chain combines TRBV5-8 with TRBJ1-5; D is undetermined. V lost 1 base and J lost 2, with 7 bases in between. This CDR3 has 14 residues. Germline V CDR1 and CDR2: SGHTS, YDEGEE. The DNA for the CDR3 is TGTGCCAGCAGCTTGATGCAGGGCAATCAGCCCCAGCATTTT. Translation: CASSLMQGNQPQHF.

The chain carries TRBV14 and TRBJ1-4, with no clear D. Germline values: CDR1 SGHDN, CDR2 FVKESK. Trimming took off 5 bases at V and 7 bases at J, with 11 bases between the two ends. The CDR3 loop spans 13 amino acids. The CDR3 region has the DNA TGTGCCAGCAGCGAGGAGGAGGGTGAAAAACTGTTTTTT. Its translation is CASSEEEGEKLFF.

This chain uses TRBV6-6 with TRBJ2-7, with 9 bases that match TRBD1. The CDR3 is 15 amino acids. V lost 1 base to trimming and J lost 0 bases; unmatched junction nucleotides: 1. Germline-derived CDR1 and CDR2 are MNHNY and SVGAGI (reference sequence). CDR3: CASSYLTGGSYEQYF. In DNA form, the CDR3 reads TGTGCCAGCAGTTACTTGACAGGGGGCTCCTACGAGCAGTACTTC.

This rearrangement joins TRBV5-1 to TRBJ2-1; 10 bases map to TRBD2. The CDR3 extends over 15 amino acids. CDR1 SGHRS and CDR2 YFSETQ come from the germline V gene. The junction had 3 bases not matched to a gene; V was cut back by 3 bases and J by 3 bases. The DNA for the CDR3 is TGCGCCAGCAGCTCTGCTAGCGGGGGCTACAATGAGCAGTTCTTC. It codes for CASSSASGGYNEQFF.

This clone appeared a few times. J is TRBJ1-1 and V is TRBV4-3; TRBD1 might be the D (5 bases). This CDR3 comprises 11 residues. Germline V lookup: CDR1 LGHNA, CDR2 YSLEER. Trimming removed 5 bases at V and 10 bases at J, with 11 bases between. Here the CDR3 reads CASSGQGPAFF. The CDR3 coding sequence is TGCGCCAGCAGCGGTCAGGGCCCAGCTTTCTTT.

For this clone: Germline and junction disagree at one end, which may indicate a read error. The V gene is TRBV6-6, the J gene TRBJ2-1; 8 nucleotides line up with TRBD2. The CDR3 extends over 15 amino acids. Germline V gene lookup returns CDR1 MNHNY and CDR2 SVGAGI (reference sequence). CDR3 nucleotides: TGTGCCTGCAGACTAGCGCCAATCTCCTACAATGAGCAGTTCTTC. It is translated as CACRLAPISYNEQFF.

The chain employs TRBV27 and TRBJ2-5, with D possibly being TRBD2 (6 bases). With 6 bases removed from V and 1 base from J, the gap between germline ends came to 9 bases. Germline V gene lookup returns CDR1 MNHEY and CDR2 SMNVEV (reference sequence). The CDR3 runs to 13 residues. This CDR3 is CASRGLAQETQYF. Here the CDR3 DNA reads TGTGCCAGCAGGGGACTGGCCCAAGAGACCCAGTACTTC.

As DNA, the CDR3 is TGTGCCAGCAGCCACCAACCGGGACTAGCGGGGCGAACCTACGAGCAGTACTTC. Translating gives CASSHQPGLAGRTYEQYF. The V call is TRBV9, the J call TRBJ2-7; 13 nucleotides match TRBD2. Germline loops: CDR1 SGDLS, CDR2 YYNGEE. The V segment lost 4 bases and the J segment 2 bases; nucleotides outside the gene matches: 12. The CDR3 spans 18 residues.

The V gene is TRBV5-4, the J gene TRBJ2-1, with 8 bases that match TRBD2. CDR1 SGHNT and CDR2 YYREEE come from the germline V gene (reference sequence). The J segment lost 7 bases and the V segment lost 0 bases, leaving 9 bases of the junction unmatched. CDR3 size: 16 residues. The DNA of the CDR3 is TGTGCCAGCAGCTTGGGAACCCCTTTAGCGGGAAATGAGCAGTTCTTC. It is translated as CASSLGTPLAGNEQFF. Using reference TRBV5-4 and TRBJ2-1 for the parts outside the CDR3, the full variable domain is ETGVTQSPTHLIKTRGQQVTLRCSSQSGHNTVSWYQQALGQGPQFIFQYYREEENGRGNFPPRFSGLQFPNYSSELNVNALELDDSALYLCASSLGTPLAGNEQFFGPGTRLTVL.